This record covers a single T cell receptor beta chain. These data come from a study of blood T cell repertoires in COVID-19. The wider study: The United States, Italy and Spain were the sources of the acute and convalescent COVID-19 samples. PBMCs, B-cell-depleted T cells, or T cells provided the cDNA or gDNA that made up the material.

As handled by the study authors: Estimates of nucleated cell counts were drawn from the amplification of reference gene primers. Profiling relied on immunoSEQ multiplex PCR, and the TCRdb table lists in-frame clones only, not all of them. That table furnishes V, J and clone size, whereas the DNA furnished D and trimming. The profile shows 100,000 to 150,000 clones, roughly 90% of them singletons. Trimming cost V 6 bases and J 5 bases; bases outside gene matches: 14. CDR1 SGHRS and CDR2 YFSETQ come from the germline V gene. The CDR3 is 16 amino acids. Material: peripheral blood. This chain joins TRBV5-1 and TRBJ1-1; 9 bases line up with TRBD1. The receptor comes from a human donor in a cohort sampled during active COVID-19. CDR3 sequence: CASTIAHRGLGTEAFF. The CDR3 bases are TGCGCCAGCACCATTGCTCACAGGGGGCTAGGGACTGAAGCTTTCTTT. The variable domain in full, completed from reference TRBV5-1 and TRBJ1-1, reads KAGVTQTPRYLIKTRGQQVTLSCSPISGHRSVSWYQQTPGQGLQFLFEYFSETQRNKGNFPGRFSGRQFSNSRSEMNVSTLELGDSALYLCASTIAHRGLGTEAFFGQGTRLTVV.